Listed below are T cell receptor beta chains from one sample, sequenced in a study of T cell repertoires in ileal Crohn's disease. Using immunoSEQ multiplex PCR, the repertoire was profiled, and TCRdb retains in-frame clones only, with some absent. The repertoire includes 3,500 to 4,500 clones, about 72% of them detected once, and roughly an eighth sits in the top ten. The sequencing sample was made of ileal tissue. These receptors were collected from an adult with Crohn's disease. CDR3s include the opening cysteine and the closing phenylalanine or tryptophan. Size is stated for part of the rows, as once, few or many counts, or as a class when the clone is expanded.

>TRBV6-5|TRBJ1-1|12|few
CASSVIDTEAFF
>TRBV6-1|TRBJ2-1|15|NA
CASRSGLLSYNEQFF
>TRBV2|TRBJ1-2|12|once
CASSALDYGYTF
>TRBV5-5|TRBJ1-2|13|NA
CASSLDMNYGYTF
>TRBV27|TRBJ2-2|14|NA
CASSGTGTAGELFF
>TRBV27|TRBJ2-3|17|NA
CASSPRTSGYSTDTQYF
>TRBV7-9|TRBJ1-4|14|once
CASSLAQGNEKLFF
>TRBV5-1|TRBJ1-1|14|NA
CASSLAGGGTEAFF
>TRBV25-1|TRBJ1-1|11|NA
CASFSGTEAFF
>TRBV30|TRBJ1-5|16|NA
CAWTRDPGGPNQPQHF
>TRBV6-4|TRBJ2-1|14|NA
CASSDGFESHEQFF
>TRBV11-2|TRBJ1-3|17|NA
CASSLGYGTLALNTIYF